This T cell receptor beta chain was sequenced in a study of T cells in Graves' hyperthyroidism and ophthalmopathy. The V and J ends lost 0 bases and 0 bases respectively, with 24 bases between them. Per germline, CDR1 SGHKS and CDR2 YYEKEE (reference sequence). CDR3 length: 21 amino acids. Newly diagnosed hyperthyroidism, duration under 2 months, in patients aged 18 to 65. Patients having uncontrolled infection, another autoimmune disease, pregnancy or lactation were not included. Template material for amplifying TCR beta CDR3 regions consisted of RNA transcripts. TCR CDR3 regions were first amplified by RT-PCR with HTBI primers. Each CDR3 protein is one row after TCRdb ran MiXCR on the multiplex PCR reads. This sample has about 350,000 distinct CDR3 sequences; about 14% occur once, and the top ten carry 20% to 25%.

The sequence derives from a woman under 40 with Graves' hyperthyroidism. The J gene is TRBJ1-4, the V gene TRBV5-5; perhaps TRBD1 as D (6 bases). Material for sequencing was blood. This chain's CDR3 is CASSLVRKDSPLSATNEKLFF. In DNA form, the CDR3 reads TGTGCCAGCAGCTTGGTTAGAAAGGACAGCCCCCTATCCGCAACTAATGAAAAACTGTTTTTT.